Given below is one T cell receptor (beta chain) in context. The source of the sample is a study of shared clonotypes between healthy human individuals. As defined, naive CD8 cells were CD45RO-negative and positively selected for CCR7, with terminally differentiated effector memory CD45RA+ cells excluded. The donors, healthy adults who were HIV-negative, had experienced no recent acute infections or vaccinations. Sequencing was performed with immunoSEQ multiplex PCR; in TCRdb, only in-frame clones are kept and a portion is missing. The sample records about 820,000 clones, over 90% being singletons. The sequencing input was naive CD8+ T cells sorted from blood. The TCR sequence derives from a man in his thirties or forties in good health.

CDR3 nucleotide sequence: TGTGCCAGCACCGACAGGGGGTACACCGGGGAGCTGTTTTTT. Translating it yields CASTDRGYTGELFF. The chain carries TRBV27 and TRBJ2-2, with 9 bases aligning to TRBD1. Germline trimming cut 7 bases from V and 3 bases from J; bases unmatched to any gene: 3. The CDR3 sequence is 14 residues long. Germline CDR1 and CDR2: MNHEY and SMNVEV (reference sequence).